The 9 T cell receptor beta chains below all came from one sample that was sequenced in a study of CD8 T cells in Susac syndrome. Random hexamers were used to reverse transcribe the RNA input (0.5 to 1 ug). One entry per CDR3 protein, called by TCRdb with MiXCR from the immunoSEQ multiplex PCR reads. In the table there are some 110,000 distinct CDR3 sequences, approximately 95% of which are singletons. The sample comprised CD8+ T cells from PBMCs. Receptors originate from a human donor with multiple sclerosis.

The V gene is TRBV4-1, the J gene TRBJ1-6; unclear D gene. Germline assignment: CDR1 MGHRA and CDR2 YSYEKL. V gave up 2 bases and J gave up 7 bases, with 12 bases separating them. The CDR3 loop spans 15 amino acids. CDR3 coding DNA: TGCGCCAGCAGCCAAAAGGAGAAGGGAAATTCACCCCTCCACTTT. It encodes CASSQKEKGNSPLHF.

The rearrangement links TRBV3-1 to TRBJ1-2; D is unresolved. The germline V gene encodes CDR1 LGHDT and CDR2 YNNKEL (reference sequence). The length of the CDR3 is 14 residues. Trimming stripped 2 bases from V and 2 bases from J, with 9 bases between. The CDR3 region has the DNA TGTGCCAGCAGCCAAAGCCTTCAGAACTATGGCTACACCTTC. Translating it yields CASSQSLQNYGYTF.

This chain joins TRBV7-9 and TRBJ2-2, with D perhaps TRBD1 (6 bases). V shed 0 bases and J shed 8 bases, with 16 bases lying between them. CDR1 is SEHNR and CDR2 is FQNEAQ in the germline V gene (reference sequence). The CDR3 covers 16 residues. CDR3 protein: CASSLATTGPQGELFF. The CDR3 nucleotides read TGTGCCAGCAGCTTAGCGACGACAGGTCCCCAAGGGGAGCTGTTTTTT. Using reference TRBV7-9 and TRBJ2-2 for the parts outside the CDR3, the full variable domain is DTGVSQNPRHKITKRGQNVTFRCDPISEHNRLYWYRQTLGQGPEFLTYFQNEAQLEKSRLLSDRFSAERPKGSFSTLEIQRTEQGDSAMYLCASSLATTGPQGELFFGEGSRLTVL.

The CDR3 sequence is CASSEYRGTEAFF. The CDR3 DNA reads as TGTGCCAGCAGTGAATACAGGGGCACTGAAGCTTTCTTT. J is TRBJ1-1 and V is TRBV12-3 or TRBV12-4, with TRBD1 matching over 7 bases. V dropped 5 bases and J dropped 4; count of bases not matched to a gene: 4. The CDR3 contains 13 residues.

The V and J genes are TRBV27 and TRBJ2-7; 10 nucleotides line up with TRBD1. V lost 5 bases and J lost 6; bases outside the gene matches: 7. The CDR3 spans 14 residues. CDR1 and CDR2 from the germline V gene are MNHEY and SMNVEV (reference sequence). CDR3 DNA sequence: TGTGCCAGCAGTGTACGGACAGGGGGTGGCGAGCAGTACGTC. Its protein is CASSVRTGGGEQYV.

The chain uses TRBV12-3 or TRBV12-4 and TRBJ1-4; D possibly corresponds to TRBD1 (6 bases). Trimming cost V 6 bases and J 4 bases, with 21 bases left between them. The CDR3 contains 17 residues. Written as DNA, the CDR3 is TGTGCCAGCAGGGGCCTGGGGGGGGCGGGGATTAATGAAAAACTGTTTTTT. This encodes CASRGLGGAGINEKLFF.

This chain connects TRBV9 to TRBJ2-1; the match to TRBD2 covers 8 bases. Unmatched junction bases numbered 6, after V lost 6 bases and J lost 1 base. The CDR3 is 15 residues long. Germline values: CDR1 SGDLS, CDR2 YYNGEE. CDR3 coding DNA: TGTGCCAGCAATGGGGCGGGAGGATCCTACAATGAGCAGTTCTTC. Its protein is CASNGAGGSYNEQFF. The full variable domain, completed using reference TRBV9 and TRBJ2-1, is DSGVTQTPKHLITATGQRVTLRCSPRSGDLSVYWYQQSLDQGLQFLIQYYNGEERAKGNILERFSAQQFPDLHSELNLSSLELGDSALYFCASNGAGGSYNEQFFGPGTRLTVL.

This chain connects TRBV9 to TRBJ2-1, with 11 nucleotides matching TRBD1. This CDR3 has 15 residues. Germline V lookup: CDR1 SGDLS, CDR2 YYNGEE. With V trimmed by 0 bases and J by 7 bases, 3 bases remained unmatched. This CDR3 reads CASSVGDRGANEQFF. In DNA, the CDR3 is TGTGCCAGCAGCGTAGGGGACAGGGGGGCAAATGAGCAGTTCTTC. Full variable domain (missing parts from reference TRBV9 and TRBJ2-1): DSGVTQTPKHLITATGQRVTLRCSPRSGDLSVYWYQQSLDQGLQFLIQYYNGEERAKGNILERFSAQQFPDLHSELNLSSLELGDSALYFCASSVGDRGANEQFFGPGTRLTVL.

The chain recombines TRBV29-1 with TRBJ1-2; 8 nucleotides line up with TRBD1. V gave up 2 bases and J gave up 7 bases; unmatched junction bases: 9. In germline, CDR1 is SQVTM, CDR2 ANQGSEA. This CDR3 region has 14 residues. DNA of the CDR3: TGCAGCGTTGAAAGGGGACAGGAGAGGGTTGGCTACACCTTC. This translates into CSVERGQERVGYTF.